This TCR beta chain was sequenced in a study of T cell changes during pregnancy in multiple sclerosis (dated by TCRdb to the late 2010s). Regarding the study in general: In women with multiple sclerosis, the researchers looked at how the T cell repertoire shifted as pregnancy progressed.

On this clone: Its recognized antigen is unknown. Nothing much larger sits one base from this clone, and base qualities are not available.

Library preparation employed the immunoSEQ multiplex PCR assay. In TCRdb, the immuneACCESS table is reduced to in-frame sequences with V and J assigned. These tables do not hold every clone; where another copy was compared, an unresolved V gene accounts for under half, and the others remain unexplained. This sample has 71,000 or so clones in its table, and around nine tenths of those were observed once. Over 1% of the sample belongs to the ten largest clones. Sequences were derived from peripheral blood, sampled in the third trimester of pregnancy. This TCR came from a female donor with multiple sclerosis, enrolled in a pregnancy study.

The CDR3 protein is CASSLGGASHEQYF. At the DNA level, the sequence is TGTGCCAGCAGCCTCGGAGGAGCGAGCCACGAGCAGTACTTC. Recombination linked TRBV7-2 to TRBJ2-7; D gene: possibly TRBD2, on 5 matching bases. CDR1 SGHTA and CDR2 FQGNSA were looked up in the germline V gene. The junction carries 16 bases between V and J, which are trimmed by 5 bases and 5 bases respectively. Including the terminal cysteine and phenylalanine, the CDR3 comprises 14 residues. Solely the CDR3 DNA is kept, with 42 bases framed from the first base.